This TCR beta chain emerged from a study of blood T cell repertoires in COVID-19. For the study at large: PBMCs, B-cell-depleted T cells, or T cells provided the cDNA or gDNA that made up the material.

Recruitment covered about two dozen US areas and drew participants whose ages spanned 18 to 89 years. Either two negative PCRs, clearance, or symptom resolution qualified Cohort 3 donors as recovered. V shed 0 bases and J shed 3 bases, with 9 bases lying between them. This CDR3 region has 14 residues. Germline V lookup: CDR1 SGHRS, CDR2 YFSETQ. As originally analysed: The assay estimated nucleated cells by amplifying reference gene primers. Some clones are missing from TCRdb's copy, which holds only in-frame ones; the method was immunoSEQ multiplex PCR. The DNA gave D and trimming, while V, J and clone size come from that table. The table shows hundreds of thousands of clones, with approximately 89% occurring only once.

The receptor was isolated from a woman under 40 who had recovered from COVID-19. The V and J genes are TRBV5-1 and TRBJ1-1; D is unclear. The sequenced sample consisted of PBMCs or T cells enriched from blood (not recorded which). The CDR3 DNA sequence: TGCGCCAGCAGCTTGGGTGGCGGGCACACTGAAGCTTTCTTT. Translated: CASSLGGGHTEAFF.